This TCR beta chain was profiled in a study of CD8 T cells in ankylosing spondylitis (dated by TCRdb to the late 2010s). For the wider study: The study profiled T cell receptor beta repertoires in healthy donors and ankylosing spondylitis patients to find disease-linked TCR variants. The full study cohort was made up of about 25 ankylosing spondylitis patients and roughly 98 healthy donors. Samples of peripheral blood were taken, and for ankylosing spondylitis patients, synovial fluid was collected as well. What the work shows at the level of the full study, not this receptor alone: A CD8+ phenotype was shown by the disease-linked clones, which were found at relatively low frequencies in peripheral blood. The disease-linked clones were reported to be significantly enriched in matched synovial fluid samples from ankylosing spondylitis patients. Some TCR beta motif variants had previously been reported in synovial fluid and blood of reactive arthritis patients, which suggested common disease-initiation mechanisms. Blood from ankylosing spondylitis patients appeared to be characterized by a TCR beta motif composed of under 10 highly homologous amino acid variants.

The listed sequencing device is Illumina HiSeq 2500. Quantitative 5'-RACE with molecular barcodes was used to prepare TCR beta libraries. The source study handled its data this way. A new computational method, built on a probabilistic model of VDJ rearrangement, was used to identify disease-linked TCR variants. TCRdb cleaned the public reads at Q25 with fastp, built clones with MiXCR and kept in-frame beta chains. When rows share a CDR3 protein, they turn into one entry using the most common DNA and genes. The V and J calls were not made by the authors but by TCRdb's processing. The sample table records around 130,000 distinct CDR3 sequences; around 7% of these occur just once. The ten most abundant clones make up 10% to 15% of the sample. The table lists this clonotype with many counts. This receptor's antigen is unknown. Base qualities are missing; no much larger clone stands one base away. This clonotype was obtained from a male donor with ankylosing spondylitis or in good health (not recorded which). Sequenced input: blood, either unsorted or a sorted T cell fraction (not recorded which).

The CDR3 region: CASSAEGGSLDEQYF. The DNA is as follows: TGTGCCAGCAGCGCCGAAGGCGGGAGCCTCGACGAGCAGTACTTC. The chain joins TRBV9 to TRBJ2-7, with 7 junctional bases fitting TRBD2. Per the germline V gene, SGDLS is the CDR1 and YYNGEE is the CDR2. From cysteine to phenylalanine, the CDR3 is 15 amino acids long. Here the CDR3 DNA is all that survives: 45 bases in frame from base 1. Here V drops 3 bases and J drops 5 bases, and the junction holds 11 bases not matched to any gene.